This TCR beta chain was found in a study of early T cells in non-severe SARS-CoV-2 infection. Trimming stripped 9 bases from V and 6 bases from J, with 5 bases between. This CDR3 comprises 9 residues. This clonotype was counted between two and nine times. One entry per CDR3 protein, called by TCRdb with MiXCR from the 5' RACE reads. Among 95,000 to 150,000 distinct CDR3 sequences, more than 12% were seen once, and the ten largest hold just over 20%. The gene calls are TRBV23-1 and TRBJ1-1; D not resolved. TRBV23-1 is labeled an ORF, and its function is uncertain. The sequencing input was whole blood. The sequence was collected from an adult who was a healthcare worker with PCR-confirmed SARS-CoV-2 infection or an uninfected control (not recorded which). DNA for the CDR3: TGCGCCAGATACGCTGAAGCTTTCTTT. Translated, it gives CARYAEAFF.